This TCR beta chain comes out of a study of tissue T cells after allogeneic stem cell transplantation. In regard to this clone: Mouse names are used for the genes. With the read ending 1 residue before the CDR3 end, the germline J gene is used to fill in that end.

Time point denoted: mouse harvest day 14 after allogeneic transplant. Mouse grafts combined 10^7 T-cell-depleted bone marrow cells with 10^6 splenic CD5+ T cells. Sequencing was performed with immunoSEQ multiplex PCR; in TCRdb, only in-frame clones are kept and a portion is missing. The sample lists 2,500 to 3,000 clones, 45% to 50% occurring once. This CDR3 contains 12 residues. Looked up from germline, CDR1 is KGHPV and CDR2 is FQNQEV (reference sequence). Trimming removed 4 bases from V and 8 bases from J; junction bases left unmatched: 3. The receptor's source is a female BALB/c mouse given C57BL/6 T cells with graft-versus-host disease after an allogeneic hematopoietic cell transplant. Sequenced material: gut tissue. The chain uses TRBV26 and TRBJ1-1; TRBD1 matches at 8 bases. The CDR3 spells CASSQGQEEVFF. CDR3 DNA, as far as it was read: TGTGCCAGCAGTCAGGGACAGGAGGAAGTCTTC.